A single sample gave rise to the 7 T cell receptor beta chains below, sequenced in a study of blood T cell repertoires in COVID-19. TCRdb keeps only in-frame clones here, not all; method: immunoSEQ multiplex PCR. Of around 130,000 clones detected, under 90% appear once; the ten largest clones hold around 4%. The sequenced sample was peripheral blood. These receptors all come from a man in his 60s with acute or convalescent COVID-19.

The rearrangement links TRBV19 to TRBJ2-1, with D maybe TRBD1 (6 bases). Germline values: CDR1 LNHDA, CDR2 SQIVND (reference sequence). The CDR3 consists of 11 residues. Trimming cost V 7 bases and J 9 bases, with 10 bases left between them. CDR3 loop: CASTRGGEQFF. The DNA of the CDR3 is TGTGCCAGTACCAGGGGTGGTGAGCAGTTCTTC.

This clone was observed once. The chain uses TRBV7-2 and TRBJ2-7; tentatively, D is TRBD1 (7 bases). This CDR3 has 14 amino acids. V lost 1 base and J lost 5, with 12 bases in between. Germline V gene data show CDR1 as SGHTA and CDR2 as FQGNSA. For the CDR3, the DNA is TGTGCCAGCAGCTTAGAGCAGGGGGGCCACGAGCAGTACTTC. This codes for CASSLEQGGHEQYF.

Comments on this clone: Other DNA sequences in the sample encode the same CDR3. This chain connects TRBV28 to TRBJ1-4; D is uncertain. The CDR3 runs 15 residues. Germline CDR1 and CDR2: MDHEN and SYDVKM. The V gene lost 1 base and the J gene lost 0 bases, with 6 bases spanning the gap. The CDR3 DNA is TGTGCCAGCAGTTTATCCAGTGCAACTAATGAAAAACTGTTTTTT. Amino acids: CASSLSSATNEKLFF.

Written as DNA, the CDR3 is TGTGCCAGTAGTATAGACGCGGCCTCCTACGAGCAGTACTTC. This encodes CASSIDAASYEQYF. The V and J genes are TRBV19 and TRBJ2-7; no definite D call. This CDR3 is 14 amino acids long. V lost 0 bases and J lost 0, with 6 bases in between. CDR1 and CDR2 from the germline V gene are LNHDA and SQIVND (reference sequence).

The chain employs TRBV28 and TRBJ2-1, with D perhaps matching TRBD1 (5 bases). The CDR3 loop spans 12 amino acids. The germline V and J ends were trimmed by 1 base and 10 bases, with 8 bases remaining between them. Germline-derived CDR1 and CDR2 are MDHEN and SYDVKM. The CDR3 protein is CASSLLRGEQFF. CDR3 in DNA: TGTGCCAGCAGTTTATTAAGGGGAGAGCAGTTCTTC.

The sample holds a few counts of this clone. The chain is built from TRBV24-1 and TRBJ1-4; no clear D gene. The CDR3 extends over 13 amino acids. CDR1 and CDR2 from the germline V gene are KGHDR and SFDVKD. V dropped 9 bases and J dropped 4 bases, with 11 bases sitting between them. The CDR3 coding sequence is TGTGCCACCTCGTACGGGTATAATGAAAAACTGTTTTTT. It encodes CATSYGYNEKLFF.

The chain recombines TRBV7-2 with TRBJ2-5; D call uncertain. V shed 2 bases and J shed 3 bases, with 10 bases lying between them. From germline, CDR1 is SGHTA and CDR2 FQGNSA. The CDR3 extends over 14 amino acids. The CDR3 spells CASSLTLSEETQYF. The DNA for the CDR3 is TGTGCCAGCAGCTTAACTTTGAGCGAAGAGACCCAGTACTTC.